These T cell receptor beta chains were read from a single sample in a study of a mutant IDH1 vaccine in newly diagnosed glioma. Only in-frame clones appear in the TCRdb table, and some are missing; sequencing was by immunoSEQ multiplex PCR. In the table there are more than 20,000 clones, approximately 85% of which are singletons. The sequenced sample was PBMCs, obtained from a glioma patient treated with radiotherapy, temozolomide or both. These receptor sequences come from a man aged 40-49 years with glioma. The CDR3 runs from the conserved cysteine through the conserved F or W. Fields, in order: clone size, CDR3 length, J gene, D gene, V gene, CDR3 protein, CDR3 DNA. A D gene is named only where the DNA matches it firmly. Clone size is given for some rows only: seen once, a few or many times, or a class if the clone is expanded.

>.|16|TRBJ2-3|.|TRBV15
CATSRRGGAGTDTQYF
TGTGCCACCAGCAGGCGAGGGGGTGCGGGCACAGATACGCAGTATTTT
>.|15|TRBJ2-3|.|TRBV10-3
CAINDPSAGTDTQYF
TGTGCCATCAACGATCCTAGCGCTGGCACAGATACGCAGTATTTT
>.|15|TRBJ1-2|TRBD1|TRBV19
CASSTRGQANYGYTF
TGTGCCAGTAGTACTCGAGGACAGGCTAACTATGGCTACACCTTC
>.|14|TRBJ1-1|.|TRBV5-1
CASSLSAGDTEAFF
TGCGCCAGCAGCTTGAGCGCAGGGGACACTGAAGCTTTCTTT
>.|16|TRBJ2-7|TRBD1|TRBV7-6
CASSLGVGTGTYEQYF
TGTGCCAGCAGCTTGGGCGTCGGGACAGGTACTTACGAGCAGTACTTC
>.|14|TRBJ1-1|.|TRBV29-1
CSGTRTGANTEAFF
TGCAGCGGAACAAGGACGGGGGCGAACACTGAAGCTTTCTTT
>.|12|TRBJ1-1|.|TRBV2
CASSTSGSEAFF
TGTGCCAGCAGCACCTCGGGGAGTGAAGCTTTCTTT
>.|13|TRBJ2-1|.|TRBV5-6
CASSLGAHDEQFF
TGTGCCAGCAGCTTGGGAGCACACGATGAGCAGTTCTTC
>few|12|TRBJ1-1|TRBD1|TRBV29-1
CSVTDRFTEAFF
TGCAGCGTAACGGACAGGTTCACTGAAGCTTTCTTT
>few|15|TRBJ2-5|.|TRBV29-1
CSVVQPKGDQETQYF
TGCAGCGTTGTACAGCCGAAGGGGGACCAAGAGACCCAGTACTTC
>.|15|TRBJ2-5|TRBD2|TRBV2
CASSVSSGRAETQYF
TGTGCCAGCAGTGTATCTAGCGGGAGGGCCGAGACCCAGTACTTC
>.|13|TRBJ1-2|TRBD1|TRBV30
CAWSSRQGDGYTF
TGTGCCTGGAGTTCAAGACAGGGCGATGGCTACACCTTC
>.|16|TRBJ1-5|.|TRBV19
CASSTQLTVSNQPQHF
TGTGCCAGTAGTACCCAGTTGACTGTAAGCAATCAGCCCCAGCATTTT
>.|17|TRBJ2-7|TRBD1|TRBV10-3
CAIAGQAKTEYVYEQYF
TGTGCCATTGCGGGACAGGCGAAAACCGAGTACGTCTACGAGCAGTACTTC
>.|18|TRBJ2-6|.|TRBV5-1
CASMVGSGLSSGANVLTF
TGCGCCAGCATGGTCGGGAGTGGATTGAGCTCTGGGGCCAACGTCCTGACTTTC